This T cell receptor (beta chain) is from a study of T cells after yellow fever vaccination. This CDR3 spans 16 amino acids. V was clipped by 5 bases and J by 5 bases; unmatched bases: 8. CDR1 is MDHEN, CDR2 SYDVKM, per germline. Details on this clonotype: Its antigen is unidentified.

Whole-study findings and limits: Contamination by abundant bulk-population clonotypes could be present in FACS-sorted repertoires.

As TCR cDNA was made by 5'RACE template switching, a universal primer site and UMIs were added. TCRdb passed the 5' RACE reads through MiXCR, listing each CDR3 protein once. The sample consists of roughly 340,000 distinct CDR3 sequences, approximately 4.2% of them appearing once. The sequencing here drew on PBMCs, taken 5 days after the yellow fever booster vaccination. The TCR was taken from a man between 18 and 35 years old who received the YFV17D yellow fever vaccine. The chain carries TRBV28 and TRBJ2-3; TRBD2 aligns across 12 bases. CDR3 residues: CASSAASGGAGDTQYF. CDR3 DNA: TGTGCCAGCAGTGCCGCTAGCGGGGGGGCGGGAGATACGCAGTATTTT.